This is a list of T cell receptor beta chains from one sample in a study of shared clonotypes between healthy human individuals. Generated by immunoSEQ multiplex PCR, the TCRdb table keeps only in-frame clones and is missing some. There are some 2,000,000 clones in the sample; roughly 94% occur only once, and around 1.1% lies in the top ten. Sequenced: naive CD8+ T cells sorted from blood. These receptors came from a man between 18 and 29 years old in good health. The CDR3 runs from the conserved cysteine through the conserved F or W. The D gene is left open where the match is weak. For some rows the clone size is stated as once, few or many, or as a class when expanded; others skip it.

>14|NA|TRBV6-5|TRBJ2-5|NA
CASSPDSAEETQYF
>15|once|TRBV13|TRBJ2-7|TRBD1
CASSSFETGRYEQYF
>12|once|TRBV11-2|TRBJ2-1|NA
CASSLVPDEQFF
>14|NA|TRBV5-5|TRBJ2-7|NA
CASSLVPEPYEQYF
>14|NA|TRBV5-4|TRBJ2-7|NA
CASSLDGGRYEQYF
>17|NA|TRBV4-3|TRBJ2-3|TRBD2
CASSQQIAGPSTDTQYF
>18|NA|TRBV4-1|TRBJ2-7|TRBD2
CASSQEGLAGGSSYEQYF
>15|NA|TRBV5-4|TRBJ2-3|TRBD2
CASSGGGGGADTQYF
>15|NA|TRBV7-9|TRBJ2-7|NA
CASSSVDGGSYEQYF
>16|few|TRBV21-1|TRBJ1-5|NA
CASSAPGLGSNQPQHF
>15|NA|TRBV6-6|TRBJ1-5|NA
CASSQSGPYNQPQHF
>17|NA|TRBV28|TRBJ1-5|NA
CASSLSPLLDSYQPQHF
>14|NA|TRBV5-1|TRBJ2-7|NA
CASSASGLDYEQYF
>14|NA|TRBV4-1|TRBJ1-4|NA
CASSQTGGNEKLFF
>13|NA|TRBV4-2|TRBJ1-2|NA
CASSQAALYGYTF
>16|once|TRBV7-6|TRBJ2-2|NA
CASSQAVQGNTGELFF
>14|NA|TRBV9|TRBJ2-7|NA
CASSGGGSSYEQYF
>14|NA|TRBV5-4|TRBJ2-3|TRBD1
CASSPRDREDTQYF
>15|NA|TRBV7-6|TRBJ1-1|TRBD1
CASSPQQGMNTEAFF
>15|NA|TRBV19|TRBJ1-5|NA
CASSSRDISNQPQHF
>15|NA|TRBV27|TRBJ2-7|TRBD2
CASSPTAGGLPEQYF
>15|NA|TRBV7-9|TRBJ2-1|TRBD2
CASSSGGKSYNEQFF
>17|NA|TRBV5-6|TRBJ1-6|NA
CASSSDLLSSYNSPLHF
>13|NA|TRBV27|TRBJ1-6|TRBD1
CASSGTGDSPLHF
>12|NA|TRBV13|TRBJ2-7|NA
CASSDQTYEQYF
>15|NA|TRBV5-4|TRBJ2-4|TRBD1
CASSPNQGVKNIQYF
>12|NA|TRBV19|TRBJ2-1|NA
CASSILGGAQFF
>13|NA|TRBV4-3|TRBJ2-1|NA
CASSQDLESTQFF
>13|NA|TRBV28|TRBJ1-2|NA
CASSFGRPDGYTF
>16|NA|TRBV19|TRBJ2-5|NA
CASKGAGEGTQETQYF
>13|NA|TRBV28|TRBJ2-2|NA
CASSETGNGELFF
>14|NA|TRBV29-1|TRBJ1-2|NA
CSADAGTDNYGYTF
>15|NA|TRBV4-1|TRBJ2-3|NA
CASSHRTSSTDTQYF
>12|NA|TRBV5-4|TRBJ2-7|NA
CASSLYGYEQYF
>14|NA|TRBV4-1|TRBJ1-4|NA
CASSREGSNEKLFF
>12|NA|TRBV6-1|TRBJ2-1|NA
CASSEVGIEQFF
>15|NA|TRBV6-5|TRBJ2-7|TRBD2
CASRPGTSGNYEQYF
>13|few|TRBV28|TRBJ1-1|TRBD1
CASSPTGETEAFF
>14|NA|TRBV5-6|TRBJ1-1|NA
CASSSLERDTEAFF
>13|NA|TRBV6-5|TRBJ1-2|NA
CASSYSNGGGYTF
>19|NA|TRBV9|TRBJ2-6|TRBD1
CASSVPRDREPAGANVLTF
>14|NA|TRBV27|TRBJ2-3|NA
CASSLRQIQDTQYF
>14|NA|TRBV5-6|TRBJ1-2|TRBD1
CASSWGTAPYGYTF
>13|NA|TRBV5-6|TRBJ1-1|NA
CASSLEQYTEAFF
>18|NA|TRBV7-9|TRBJ2-7|TRBD2
CASSSSPGTSGGDYEQYF